Listed below are T cell receptor beta chains from one sample, sequenced in a study of T-cell reconstitution after alpha-beta-depleted transplantation in children. TCRdb ran MiXCR on the PCR reads and lists one entry per CDR3 protein. The sample lists roughly 250,000 distinct CDR3 sequences, under 9.5% occurring once. Sequencing was performed on PBMCs, mostly from graft donor cells, taken 180 days after TCRalphabeta/CD19-depleted stem cell transplant. The source is a male patient younger than 18 who had a stem cell transplant for acute lymphoblastic leukemia, so the T cells may come from the graft donor. Both conserved end residues are part of each CDR3. D genes are given only for firm matches. The listing skips clone size in some rows; elsewhere it reads once, few, many or a size class.

d_gene	abundance	v_gene	j_gene	CDR3nt	CDR3aa
-	many	TRBV5-6	TRBJ1-5	TGTGCCAGCAGCCCGACGGGGACAAGGCCCCAGCATTTT	CASSPTGTRPQHF
-	many	TRBV20-1	TRBJ2-1	TGCACCGAGGTCGGCCTCCAGCAGTTCTTC	CTEVGLQQFF
-	many	TRBV6-6	TRBJ2-5	TGTGCCAGCAGTTACTCGAAGTGGTCCCAGTACTTC	CASSYSKWSQYF
TRBD1	many	TRBV7-2	TRBJ1-1	TGTGCCAGCAGCTTAGTGACAGGGGGCTCAACTGAAGCTTTCTTT	CASSLVTGGSTEAFF
-	-	TRBV18	TRBJ1-2	TGTGCCAGCTCACCAACACCCGTCGAGTATGGCTACACCTTC	CASSPTPVEYGYTF
-	-	TRBV24-1	TRBJ2-1	TGTGCCACCAGGGCTGGAAATGAGCAGTTCTTC	CATRAGNEQFF
TRBD1	many	TRBV5-1	TRBJ2-1	TGCGCCAGCAGCACCGGACAGGGCTCCTACAATGAGCAGTTCTTC	CASSTGQGSYNEQFF
-	many	TRBV5-5	TRBJ1-1	TGTGCCAGCAGCCGACTTTTTGGGGGGTTCACTGAAGCTTTCTTT	CASSRLFGGFTEAFF
TRBD1	many	TRBV6-5	TRBJ1-3	TGTGCCAGCAGTCGACAGGGATCTTCTGGAAACACCATATATTTT	CASSRQGSSGNTIYF
-	many	TRBV11-2	TRBJ1-3	TGTGCCAGCAGCTTATACCCTACTGGAAACACCATATATTTT	CASSLYPTGNTIYF
TRBD1	few	TRBV20-1	TRBJ2-1	TGCAGTGCTAGAGGGCAAACCAGGGGGTACAATGAGCAGTTCTTC	CSARGQTRGYNEQFF
-	many	TRBV7-9	TRBJ2-7	TGTGCCAGCAGCTTATTGGGGGGCCCTTCCTACGAGCAGTACTTC	CASSLLGGPSYEQYF
TRBD2	many	TRBV27	TRBJ2-1	TGTGCCAGCAGTTCCGCAGGCGGGAGCTCCTACAATGAGCAGTTCTTC	CASSSAGGSSYNEQFF
TRBD1	many	TRBV7-2	TRBJ1-5	TGTGCCAGCAGACCACAGGGGGGCAATCAGCCCCAGCATTTT	CASRPQGGNQPQHF
-	-	TRBV7-3	TRBJ2-1	TGTGCCAGCAGCCTGAACCGGGATGAGCAGTTCTTC	CASSLNRDEQFF
-	many	TRBV7-8	TRBJ2-7	TGTGCCAGCAGCTTAGCGTACACGGCCGAGCAGTACTTC	CASSLAYTAEQYF
-	many	TRBV27	TRBJ2-1	TGTGCCAGCAGTTTATCCGGACTCTCCTACAATGAGCAGTTCTTC	CASSLSGLSYNEQFF
TRBD2	many	TRBV20-1	TRBJ2-7	TGCAGTGCCAATAGGGCTAGCGGGCTAAGCTCCTACGAGCAGTACTTC	CSANRASGLSSYEQYF
TRBD2	many	TRBV5-6	TRBJ2-5	TGTGCCAGCAGCTTAGGCGGGGGGGTAGGAGAGACCCAGTACTTC	CASSLGGGVGETQYF
-	many	TRBV7-9	TRBJ2-5	TGTGCCAGCAGCTTAGATCCGGGACATTCAGAGACCCAGTACTTC	CASSLDPGHSETQYF
-	many	TRBV27	TRBJ2-7	TGTGCCAGCAGTCCACAGGGAAACTACGAGCAGTACTTC	CASSPQGNYEQYF
-	many	TRBV21-1	TRBJ1-2	TGTGCCAGCATCCCAGGCGGCTATGGCTACACCTTC	CASIPGGYGYTF
TRBD2	many	TRBV28	TRBJ2-3	TGTGCCACCTCTGGGGGACTAGCCGGAGGGAATACGCAGTATTTT	CATSGGLAGGNTQYF
TRBD1	many	TRBV7-2	TRBJ2-5	TGTGCCAGCAGCTCATCAGGGGGCCGAGTGCAAGAGACCCAGTACTTC	CASSSSGGRVQETQYF
-	many	TRBV7-9	TRBJ2-5	TGTGCCAGCAGCTCAGAGACCCAGTACTTC	CASSSETQYF
-	many	TRBV12-3/TRBV12-4	TRBJ2-7	TGTGCCAGCAGCTTAGCGAGGGGGTCCTACGAGCAGTACTTC	CASSLARGSYEQYF
TRBD2	many	TRBV7-8	TRBJ2-3	TGTGCCAGCAGCTTTAGCGGGGGGCCCACAGATACGCAGTATTTT	CASSFSGGPTDTQYF